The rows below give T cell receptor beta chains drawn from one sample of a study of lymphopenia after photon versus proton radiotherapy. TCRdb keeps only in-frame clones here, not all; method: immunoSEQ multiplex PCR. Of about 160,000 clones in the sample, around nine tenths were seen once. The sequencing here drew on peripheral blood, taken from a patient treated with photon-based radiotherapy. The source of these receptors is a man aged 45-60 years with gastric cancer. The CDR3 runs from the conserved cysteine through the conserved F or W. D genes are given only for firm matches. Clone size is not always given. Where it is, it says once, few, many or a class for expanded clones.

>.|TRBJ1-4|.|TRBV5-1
TGCGCCAGCAGCTTGGGGGAAGAAAATGAAAAACTGTTTTTT
CASSLGEENEKLFF
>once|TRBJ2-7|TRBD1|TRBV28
TGTGCCAGCAGAATCCCCGGGACAGGGGGCGAGCAGTACTTC
CASRIPGTGGEQYF
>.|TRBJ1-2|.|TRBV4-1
TGCGCCAGCAGCACAAGAACTATATCAACCGGGACTTCGGATGGCTACACCTTC
CASSTRTISTGTSDGYTF
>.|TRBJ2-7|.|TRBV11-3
TGTGCCAGCAGCTCTAGAGATGGCGAGCAGTACTTC
CASSSRDGEQYF
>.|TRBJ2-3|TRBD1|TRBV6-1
TGTGCCAGCAGTGGCCGAGGACAGGGAACAGATACGCAGTATTTT
CASSGRGQGTDTQYF
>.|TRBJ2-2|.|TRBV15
TGTGCCACCAGCAGAGAAGCCGGGGAGCTGTTTTTT
CATSREAGELFF
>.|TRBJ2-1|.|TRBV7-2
TGTGCCAGCAGCACGCGGGCCAGCTCCTACAATGAGCAGTTCTTC
CASSTRASSYNEQFF
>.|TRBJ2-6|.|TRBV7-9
TGTGCAGGGGGCGGACTAGCCAGGGCCAACGTCCTGACTTTC
CAGGGLARANVLTF
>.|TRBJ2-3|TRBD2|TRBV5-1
TGCGCCAGCAGCTCGGGACTAGCGGGAGAGGCAGATACGCAGTATTTT
CASSSGLAGEADTQYF
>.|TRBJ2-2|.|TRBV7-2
TGTGCCAGCAGCTTCGGCGTTAACACCGGGGAGCTGTTTTTT
CASSFGVNTGELFF
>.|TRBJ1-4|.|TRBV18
TGTGCCAGCTCACCAGGACAGAATGAAAAACTGTTTTTT
CASSPGQNEKLFF
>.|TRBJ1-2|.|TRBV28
TGTGCCAGCAACCTTCCGGGACGCCGCGGAGGCTACACCTTC
CASNLPGRRGGYTF
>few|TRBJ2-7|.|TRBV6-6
TGTGCCAGCAGAAACCTGAACTTAGGAGTCTACGAGCAGTACTTC
CASRNLNLGVYEQYF
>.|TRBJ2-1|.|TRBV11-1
TGTGCCAACAGCTTAGTCTCCAGGGGCAATGAGCAGTTCTTC
CANSLVSRGNEQFF
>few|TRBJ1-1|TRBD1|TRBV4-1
TGCGCCAGCAGCTCCCGGGACAGGGGATCTGAAGCTTTCTTT
CASSSRDRGSEAFF
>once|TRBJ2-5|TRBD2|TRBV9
TGTGCCAGCAGCGTAGGACCCTACCTAGCGGTCCAAGAGACCCAGTACTTC
CASSVGPYLAVQETQYF
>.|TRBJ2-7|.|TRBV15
TGTGCCACCAGCAGAGTGTTAGTTGTAGGGACGGCCGGAGACGAGCAGTACTTC
CATSRVLVVGTAGDEQYF
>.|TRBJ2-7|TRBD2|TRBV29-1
TGCAGCGTTGTAGTTGGGGCTAGCGGGAGTGTGGAGCAGTACTTC
CSVVVGASGSVEQYF
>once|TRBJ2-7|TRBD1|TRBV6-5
TGTGCCAGCAGCCCGGACAGGAGCTCCTACGAGCAGTACTTC
CASSPDRSSYEQYF
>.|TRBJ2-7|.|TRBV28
TGTGCCAGCAGTTTATTTCAGCGCGACGAGCAGTACTTC
CASSLFQRDEQYF
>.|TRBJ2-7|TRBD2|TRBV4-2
TGTGCCAGCAGCCGTAGCGGGAGTTCCTACGAGCAGTACTTC
CASSRSGSSYEQYF
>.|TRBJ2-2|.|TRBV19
TGTGCCAGTAGTATACCTACGGGACGGATCGGGGAGCTGTTTTTT
CASSIPTGRIGELFF
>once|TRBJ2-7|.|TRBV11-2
TGTGCCAGCAGCCAGGCAGGGACCTACGAGCAGTACTTC
CASSQAGTYEQYF
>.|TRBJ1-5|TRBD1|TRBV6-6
TGTGCCAGCAGTTCGACAGGGATTAGCAATCAGCCCCAGCATTTT
CASSSTGISNQPQHF
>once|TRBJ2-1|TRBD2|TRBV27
TGTGCCAGCAGTCCGAGGCCAGCGGGAGGGAACAATGAGCAGTTCTTC
CASSPRPAGGNNEQFF
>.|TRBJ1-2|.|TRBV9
TGTGCCAGCAGCGTAGGGCGGGGTCCCTATGGCTACACCTTC
CASSVGRGPYGYTF
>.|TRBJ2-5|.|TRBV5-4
TGTGCCAGCAGCTTGGCCAGGGGGGCGGGCGTTAAAGAGACCCAGTACTTC
CASSLARGAGVKETQYF
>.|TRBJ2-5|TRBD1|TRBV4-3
TGCGCCAGCAGCCACTCCGGGCAGGGGGCGAAAGAGACCCAGTACTTC
CASSHSGQGAKETQYF
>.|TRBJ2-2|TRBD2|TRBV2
TGTGCCAGCAGACAACTAGCGGGAGATACCGGGGAGCTGTTTTTT
CASRQLAGDTGELFF
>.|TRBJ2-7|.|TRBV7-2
TGTGCCAGCAGCTTAATAATACTGGGCGAGCAGTACTTC
CASSLIILGEQYF
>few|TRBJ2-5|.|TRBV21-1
TGTGCCAGCAGCAAAGTAGTTCAGGCCCCCCAAGAGACCCAGTACTTC
CASSKVVQAPQETQYF
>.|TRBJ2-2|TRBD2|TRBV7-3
TGTGCCAGCAGCCCGACCTTAGCGGGAGGGAGGAACGGGGAGCTGTTTTTT
CASSPTLAGGRNGELFF
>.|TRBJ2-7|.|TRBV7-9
TGTGCCAGCAGCTTCTCCTACGAGCAGTACTTC
CASSFSYEQYF
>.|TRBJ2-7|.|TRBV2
TGTGCCAGCAGTGAAGGCGGGCAGGGCGGACTGTACTTC
CASSEGGQGGLYF
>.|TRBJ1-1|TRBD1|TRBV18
TGTGCCAGCTCTAAGGACAGGGGGCTCGTAAACACTGAAGCTTTCTTT
CASSKDRGLVNTEAFF
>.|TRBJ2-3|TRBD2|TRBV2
TGTGCCAGCAGTCCTAGCGGGAAGAGCACAGATACGCAGTATTTT
CASSPSGKSTDTQYF
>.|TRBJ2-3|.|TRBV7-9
TGTGCCAGCAGAAGTACTACGGATACGCAGTATTTT
CASRSTTDTQYF
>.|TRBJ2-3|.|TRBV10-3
TGTGCCATCAGTGAGTCGATAAGCACAGATACGCAGTATTTT
CAISESISTDTQYF
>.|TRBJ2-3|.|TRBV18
TGTGCCAGCTCACCTCTCGAAGATACGCAGTATTTT
CASSPLEDTQYF
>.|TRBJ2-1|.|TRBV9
TGTGCCAGCAGCGTAGACGAGCGGCCCACGAAGTTCTTC
CASSVDERPTKFF
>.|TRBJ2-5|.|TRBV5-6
TGTGCCAGCAGCTTCCAAGAGACCCAGTACTTC
CASSFQETQYF
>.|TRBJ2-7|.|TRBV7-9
TGTGCCAGCAGCTTAGCGCGTCCCCCCTACGAGCAGTACTTC
CASSLARPPYEQYF
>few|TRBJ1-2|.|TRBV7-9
TGTGCCAGCAGCTTAGTGTATGGAGGCTACACCTTC
CASSLVYGGYTF
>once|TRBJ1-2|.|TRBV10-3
TGTGCCATCAGTGGTGGACAAAACTATGGCTACACCTTC
CAISGGQNYGYTF
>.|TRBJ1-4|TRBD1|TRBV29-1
TGCAGCGTTCGGACAGGGGTAGAAAAACTGTTTTTT
CSVRTGVEKLFF
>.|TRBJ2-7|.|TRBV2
TGTGCCAGCAGTAGGACAGAGTACGGCGAGCAGTACTTC
CASSRTEYGEQYF
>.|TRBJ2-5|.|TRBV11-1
TGTGCCAGCAGCTTAGCTCCCGAGACCCAGTACTTC
CASSLAPETQYF
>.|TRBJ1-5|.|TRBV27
TGTGCCAGCAGTCCCACCCAGAGGGGATATAGCAATCAGCCCCAGCATTTT
CASSPTQRGYSNQPQHF